Sequencing of this T cell receptor (beta chain) was carried out in a study of blood T cell repertoires in COVID-19. Germline V CDR1 and CDR2: LNHDA, SQIVND (reference sequence). V shed 5 bases, J shed 7 bases, and the junction held 10 bases outside the gene matches. There are 15 residues in the CDR3. Authors' methods: Researchers report that nucleated cell counts were estimated from reference gene primer amplification. The table came from immunoSEQ multiplex PCR; TCRdb's copy has only in-frame clones and leaves some out. The V and J calls and clone size are taken from that table; D and trimming were inferred from the DNA. The sample shows hundreds of thousands of clones, 86% of them seen only once.

Material for sequencing was peripheral blood. The sequence came from a woman in her 30s who had recovered from COVID-19. The chain carries TRBV19 and TRBJ1-5; 8 bases agree with TRBD1. This CDR3 reads CASSSTDRVGQPQHF. Here the CDR3 DNA reads TGTGCCAGTAGTTCTACGGACAGGGTCGGACAGCCCCAGCATTTT.